These 16 T cell receptor beta chains came from one sample sequenced in a study of cytomegalovirus exposure and HLA in healthy donors. The study ran its PCR with 60 Vbeta and 13 Jbeta primers. Only in-frame clones appear in the TCRdb table, and some are missing; sequencing was by immunoSEQ multiplex PCR. The table has about 180,000 clones, over 75% seen once. The sequenced sample was PBMCs. These TCRs come from a man aged 40-50 years in good health and CMV-seropositive.

This clone was seen many times. Other nucleotide sequences in the sample specify the same CDR3. V is TRBV7-9 and J is TRBJ2-7, with 10 bases that match TRBD2. The CDR3 covers 14 residues. The ends lost 5 bases at V and 1 base at J; junction bases unmatched: 2. From germline, CDR1 is SEHNR and CDR2 FQNEAQ (reference sequence). The CDR3 DNA reads as TGTGCCAGCAGCCCGGGACTAGCGTCCTACGAGCAGTACTTC. It encodes CASSPGLASYEQYF. The complete variable domain, with remaining parts taken from reference TRBV7-9 and TRBJ2-7, reads DTGVSQNPRHKITKRGQNVTFRCDPISEHNRLYWYRQTLGQGPEFLTYFQNEAQLEKSRLLSDRFSAERPKGSFSTLEIQRTEQGDSAMYLCASSPGLASYEQYFGPGTRLTVT.

This chain joins TRBV9 and TRBJ1-1; perhaps TRBD1 as D (5 bases). The CDR3 has 17 residues. Germline CDR1 is SGDLS and CDR2 is YYNGEE. The ends were cut back, 3 bases at V and 4 bases at J, with 22 bases in the middle. The CDR3 DNA follows: TGTGCCAGCAGCGCGACAGCGACATACCGATGGGGCACTGAAGCTTTCTTT. This gives the protein CASSATATYRWGTEAFF. Together with reference TRBV9 and TRBJ1-1, the CDR3 gives the full variable domain: DSGVTQTPKHLITATGQRVTLRCSPRSGDLSVYWYQQSLDQGLQFLIQYYNGEERAKGNILERFSAQQFPDLHSELNLSSLELGDSALYFCASSATATYRWGTEAFFGQGTRLTVV.

The rearrangement uses TRBV18 and TRBJ2-7; 9 nucleotides align to TRBD2. Germline CDR1 and CDR2: KGHSH and LQKENI. The CDR3 extends over 14 amino acids. The J segment lost 2 bases and the V segment lost 3 bases, leaving 2 bases of the junction unmatched. CDR3 loop: CASSPAGGPYEQYF. CDR3 sequence (DNA): TGTGCCAGCTCACCGGCGGGAGGGCCCTACGAGCAGTACTTC.

V gene TRBV19 combines with J gene TRBJ1-5, with D perhaps TRBD1 (5 bases). Germline loops: CDR1 LNHDA, CDR2 SQIVND (reference sequence). V was pared by 3 bases and J by 4 bases, with 16 bases between. The CDR3 spans 16 residues. CDR3 nucleotides: TGTGCCAGTAGTATGCAGGCAGGGTTTACTAATCAGCCCCAGCATTTT. Translating gives CASSMQAGFTNQPQHF.

The chain carries TRBV6-1 and TRBJ2-5; no clear D. CDR3 length: 15 amino acids. Germline CDR1 is MNHNS and CDR2 is SASEGT. Between the trimmed V and J ends, which lost 6 bases and 5 bases, there was a span of 19 bases. The CDR3 sequence is CASRKRLELRETQYF. The CDR3 DNA is TGTGCCAGCAGGAAGCGTCTGGAGCTAAGGGAGACCCAGTACTTC.

This clone was found a few times. This chain uses TRBV7-8 with TRBJ2-1, with 10 bases lining up with TRBD2. This CDR3 has 17 amino acids. Germline assignment: CDR1 SGHVS and CDR2 FQNEAQ. The trim removed 5 bases at V and 0 bases at J, leaving 7 bases unmatched. The CDR3 bases are TGTGCCAGCAGCCGGACTAGCGGAGGGAACTCCTACAATGAGCAGTTCTTC. Amino acid sequence: CASSRTSGGNSYNEQFF.

V gene TRBV5-1 combines with J gene TRBJ2-3; D call uncertain. This CDR3 has 13 amino acids. V shed 2 bases and J shed 5 bases, with 9 bases lying between them. Looked up from germline, CDR1 is SGHRS and CDR2 is YFSETQ. CDR3 in amino acids: CASSFSVGDTQYF. The DNA for the CDR3 is TGCGCCAGCAGCTTCTCGGTTGGAGATACGCAGTATTTT.

This rearrangement joins TRBV28 to TRBJ1-5; D is unresolved. CDR1 is MDHEN and CDR2 is SYDVKM in the germline V gene. V lost 5 bases and J 6 bases, leaving 20 bases between the germline ends. The CDR3 is made up of 16 amino acids. CDR3 sequence reads: CASSPLARVVGQPQHF. CDR3 DNA sequence: TGTGCCAGCAGTCCCCTTGCACGGGTCGTAGGTCAGCCCCAGCATTTT.

This clone was recorded a few times. The chain employs TRBV14 and TRBJ2-7; D is uncertain. Looked up from germline, CDR1 is SGHDN and CDR2 is FVKESK. The CDR3 covers 14 residues. The V gene lost 0 bases and the J gene lost 6 bases, with 12 bases spanning the gap. The CDR3 DNA reads as TGTGCCAGCAGCCAAGATTCATGGGCCTCCGAGCAGTACTTC. It codes for CASSQDSWASEQYF.

CDR3 protein: CASNAGQGMGEQYF. CDR3 in DNA: TGTGCCAGCAATGCGGGACAGGGGATGGGAGAGCAGTACTTC. The chain employs TRBV7-9 and TRBJ2-7; 10 bases map to TRBD1. The CDR3 is made up of 14 amino acids. The germline V gene encodes CDR1 SEHNR and CDR2 FQNEAQ (reference sequence). V was clipped by 7 bases and J by 7 bases; unmatched bases: 10.

The CDR3 bases are TGTGCCAGCAGTGTGAGGGTTGCAGATACGCAGTATTTT. Translated: CASSVRVADTQYF. The chain is built from TRBV11-2 and TRBJ2-3; D may be TRBD2 (5 bases). The CDR3 is 13 amino acids. Trimming took 6 bases from V and 4 from J, leaving 11 bases between them. CDR1 is SGHAT and CDR2 is FQNNGV in the germline V gene.

The gene calls are TRBV28 and TRBJ2-7; TRBD2 matches at 7 bases. The CDR3 contains 14 residues. Losses at the gene ends were 5 bases for V and 2 bases for J; bases not matched to a gene: 6. Germline CDR1 reads MDHEN; CDR2 reads SYDVKM. CDR3: CASSTPGGTYEQYF. The DNA for the CDR3 is TGTGCCAGCAGTACTCCCGGGGGGACCTACGAGCAGTACTTC. The full variable domain, its missing parts supplied by reference TRBV28 and TRBJ2-7, is DVKVTQSSRYLVKRTGEKVFLECVQDMDHENMFWYRQDPGLGLRLIYFSYDVKMKEKGDIPEGYSVSREKKERFSLILESASTNQTSMYLCASSTPGGTYEQYFGPGTRLTVT.

The V and J genes are TRBV7-9 and TRBJ2-5; D not resolved. The germline V and J ends were trimmed by 4 bases and 7 bases, with 7 bases remaining between them. The germline gives CDR1 SEHNR, CDR2 FQNEAQ (reference sequence). This CDR3 has 11 residues. CDR3 sequence: CASSSLRTQYF. CDR3 sequence (DNA): TGTGCCAGCAGCTCCCTTCGGACCCAGTACTTC.

In nucleotides, the CDR3 is TGTGCCAGTGACTCCTATTTAGGCTACACCTTC. This gives the protein CASDSYLGYTF. The chain links TRBV19 to TRBJ1-2, with no clear D. The CDR3 is 11 residues long. Germline V CDR1 and CDR2: LNHDA, SQIVND (reference sequence). Trimming removed 8 bases from V and 8 bases from J, with 12 bases in between.

V and J are TRBV5-6 and TRBJ2-3; D is undetermined. Trimming stripped 1 base from V and 13 bases from J, with 13 bases between. This CDR3 region has 12 residues. Germline V CDR1 and CDR2: SGHDT, YYEEEE. This CDR3 reads CASSLNPGTKYF. Written as DNA, the CDR3 is TGTGCCAGCAGCTTGAATCCGGGTACTAAGTATTTT.

This chain connects TRBV29-1 to TRBJ2-2, with 16 bases aligning to TRBD2. CDR1 and CDR2 (germline): SQVTM, ANQGSEA. Trimming at V came to 6 bases and at J to 4 bases, leaving 5 bases not matched to a gene. CDR3 length: 16 residues. In DNA, the CDR3 is TGCAGCGTGGGGACTAGCGGGAGGGAGTCCACCGGGGAGCTGTTTTTT. Amino acid sequence: CSVGTSGRESTGELFF.